Listed here are 3 T cell receptor beta chains from one sample, sequenced in a study of T cell responses to AZD1222 COVID-19 vaccine. Clones were read by immunoSEQ multiplex PCR, and TCRdb kept only the in-frame ones, dropping some. Found here are 95,000 to 150,000 clones, around 92% of them singletons; the top ten hold 1.1%. Sequenced here: peripheral blood, sampled on day 0 of AZD1222 vaccination. All receptors come from an adult in good health.

This chain joins TRBV6-4 and TRBJ2-1, with 12 bases identical to TRBD2. Trimming at V came to 4 bases and at J to 8 bases, leaving 9 bases not matched to a gene. CDR3 length equals 16 residues. Germline V gene data show CDR1 as MRHNA and CDR2 as SNTAGT. CDR3 nucleotides: TGTGCCAGCAGTGCCTCTCTAGCGGGAGGGCATGATGAGCAGTTCTTC. This gives the protein CASSASLAGGHDEQFF.

The chain joins TRBV9 to TRBJ1-6; D possibly corresponds to TRBD1 (5 bases). The CDR3 contains 15 residues. Germline V gives CDR1 SGDLS, CDR2 YYNGEE. Trimming stripped 4 bases from V and 13 bases from J, with 21 bases between. In DNA form, the CDR3 reads TGTGCCAGCAGCCCAGCAGGGCAGTCAGCGAATCCCCTCCACTTT. This codes for CASSPAGQSANPLHF.

This sequence joins TRBV9 and TRBJ2-3, with 7 bases lining up with TRBD1. Germline assignment: CDR1 SGDLS and CDR2 YYNGEE. CDR3 length: 15 amino acids. The V and J ends lost 4 bases and 1 base, in that order; junction bases with no gene match: 6. CDR3 in amino acids: CASSTWDSRTDTQYF. CDR3 sequence (DNA): TGTGCCAGCAGCACCTGGGACAGTCGCACAGATACGCAGTATTTT.